The 21 T cell receptor beta chains below come from one sample, sequenced in a study of lung T cells in sarcoidosis with Löfgren's syndrome. TCRdb re-analysed the reads in MiXCR, keeping a single row per CDR3 protein. Of tens of thousands of distinct CDR3 sequences detected, 20% to 25% appear once; the ten largest clones hold under 3%. Specimen: CD4+ T cells from PBMCs. Receptor source: a human donor with sarcoidosis (Löfgren's syndrome or another form), or a control subject (not recorded which).

This clonotype was detected ten times or more. This chain joins TRBV7-2 and TRBJ2-3; D is perhaps TRBD1 (7 bases). CDR1 is SGHTA, CDR2 FQGNSA, per germline. The CDR3 is 15 amino acids. Trimming took off 5 bases at V and 5 bases at J, with 17 bases between the two ends. CDR3 bases: TGTGCCAGCAGCGTCCAGGGGGGCCAGGGAGATACGCAGTATTTT. The encoded protein is CASSVQGGQGDTQYF. The entire variable domain, with the rest obtained from reference TRBV7-2 and TRBJ2-3, is as follows: GAGVSQSPSNKVTEKGKDVELRCDPISGHTALYWYRQSLGQGLEFLIYFQGNSAPDKSGLPSDRFSAERTGGSVSTLTIQRTQQEDSAVYLCASSVQGGQGDTQYFGPGTRLTVL.

This clonotype came up many times. The V gene is TRBV27, the J gene TRBJ2-7; TRBD1 is a possible D gene (5 bases). Germline loops: CDR1 MNHEY, CDR2 SMNVEV (reference sequence). This CDR3 spans 15 amino acids. Trimming removed 4 bases from V and 0 bases from J, with 13 bases in between. The CDR3 here is CASSSQDRSSYEQYF. CDR3 DNA sequence: TGTGCCAGCAGTTCACAGGACCGAAGCTCCTACGAGCAGTACTTC.

This clonotype was counted ten times or more. The chain combines TRBV12-3 or TRBV12-4 with TRBJ2-5, with 9 bases that match TRBD1. The CDR3 is 15 residues long. V lost 6 bases and J lost 1; bases outside the gene matches: 6. For the CDR3, the DNA is TGTGCCAGCAGCCCCCGGACAGGGGTCCAAGAGACCCAGTACTTC. Protein sequence: CASSPRTGVQETQYF.

This clonotype was seen many times. The chain links TRBV20-1 to TRBJ2-7; TRBD1 or TRBD2 may be the D gene (5 bases each). The length of the CDR3 is 14 residues. V was shortened by 1 base and J by 2 bases, with 12 bases between the two germline ends. Per the germline V gene, CDR1 is DFQATT and CDR2 is SNEGSKA (reference sequence). The CDR3 region has the DNA TGCAGTGCTAGAGTCACGGGACCCACCTACGAGCAGTACTTC. Translation: CSARVTGPTYEQYF.

This clonotype has a count of ten or more. The chain is built from TRBV14 and TRBJ2-5; tentative D call: TRBD1 (6 bases). Germline CDR1 is SGHDN and CDR2 is FVKESK. Trimming pared 4 bases from V and 4 bases from J, leaving 13 bases between. CDR3 length: 14 residues. CDR3 nucleotides: TGTGCCAGCAGCCCCCCCGGCAGGGGAGAGACCCAGTACTTC. The encoded protein is CASSPPGRGETQYF.

This clonotype came up many times. The rearrangement joins TRBV20-1 to TRBJ1-2; the D gene is possibly TRBD1 (6 bases). The germline V gene has CDR1 DFQATT and CDR2 SNEGSKA (reference sequence). Between the trimmed V and J ends, which lost 3 bases and 6 bases, there was a span of 11 bases. The CDR3 length is 12 residues. DNA for the CDR3: TGCAGTGCTAGTAGGGGGTCCGATGGCTACACCTTC. Amino acid sequence: CSASRGSDGYTF.

This clonotype has just a few counts. The chain couples TRBV5-1 to TRBJ2-3, with 7 bases identical to TRBD2. CDR1 and CDR2 (germline): SGHRS, YFSETQ. This CDR3 contains 14 residues. Germline trimming cut 3 bases from V and 0 bases from J; bases unmatched to any gene: 1. CDR3 sequence reads: CASSWGLSTDTQYF. CDR3 nucleotide sequence: TGCGCCAGCAGCTGGGGACTAAGCACAGATACGCAGTATTTT.

V usage is TRBV7-9 and J usage is TRBJ2-3; D remains ambiguous. Germline CDR1 reads SEHNR; CDR2 reads FQNEAQ (reference sequence). V was shortened by 1 base and J by 5 bases, with 13 bases between the two germline ends. This CDR3 is 15 amino acids long. CDR3 nucleotide sequence: TGTGCCAGCAGCTTAGGTCGGCAGTCAAGAGATACGCAGTATTTT. It encodes CASSLGRQSRDTQYF.

V and J are TRBV4-1 and TRBJ1-1, with TRBD1 identical over 8 bases. This CDR3 comprises 15 residues. With V trimmed by 4 bases and J by 5 bases, 9 bases remained unmatched. The germline V gene encodes CDR1 MGHRA and CDR2 YSYEKL. This chain's CDR3 is CASSLQGQGRTEAFF. The CDR3 DNA is TGCGCCAGCAGCCTTCAAGGACAGGGTAGGACTGAAGCTTTCTTT.

This clonotype was found many times. V usage is TRBV2 and J usage is TRBJ2-1; no firm D call. The V gene's germline CDR1 is SNHLY and CDR2 FYNNEI. CDR3 length: 14 residues. V gave up 7 bases and J gave up 9 bases, with 19 bases separating them. CDR3 region: CASNPRSVPVEQFF. The CDR3 DNA sequence: TGTGCCAGCAACCCTAGGTCGGTCCCTGTTGAGCAGTTCTTC.

This clonotype has just a few counts. The rearrangement uses TRBV7-2 and TRBJ2-7, with D hard to call. CDR1 SGHTA and CDR2 FQGNSA come from the germline V gene. Trimming took 5 bases from V and 8 from J, leaving 16 bases between them. The CDR3 totals 13 residues. For the CDR3, the DNA is TGTGCCAGCAGCCCCCGACACCCACCGCAGCAGTACTTC. This encodes CASSPRHPPQQYF.

The sample holds many counts of this clonotype. This sequence joins TRBV28 and TRBJ2-7; 8 nucleotides match TRBD2. This CDR3 comprises 13 residues. Trimming cost V 6 bases and J 8 bases; bases outside gene matches: 9. The germline CDR1 and CDR2 sequences are MDHEN and SYDVKM. CDR3 DNA sequence: TGTGCCAGCAGCCCTCCGGGGGGGTCCCAGCAGTACGTC. Translated, it gives CASSPPGGSQQYV.

Ten or more counts support this clonotype. V is TRBV10-1 and J is TRBJ1-1; D unclear. The CDR3 loop spans 13 amino acids. V was shortened by 6 bases and J by 1 base, with 9 bases between the two germline ends. The germline V gene has CDR1 WNHNN and CDR2 SYGVQD (reference sequence). The CDR3 sequence: CASRFRTNTEAFF. The DNA of the CDR3 is TGCGCCAGCAGGTTCAGGACGAACACTGAAGCTTTCTTT.

This clonotype was picked up many times. V is TRBV6-6 and J is TRBJ2-2; unclear D gene. The CDR3 runs 16 residues. CDR1 is MNHNY, CDR2 SVGAGI, per germline (reference sequence). Trimming pared 0 bases from V and 1 base from J, leaving 9 bases between. CDR3 nucleotides: TGTGCCAGCAGTTACTCGCCAGGCAAGAACACCGGGGAGCTGTTTTTT. Its protein is CASSYSPGKNTGELFF.

In regard to this clonotype: A much more abundant neighbour one base away suggests this may be a read error. V and J are TRBV28 and TRBJ2-5; possibly TRBD2 for D (5 bases). CDR1 is MDHEN, CDR2 SYDVKM, per germline. This CDR3 is 14 amino acids long. The CDR3 nucleotides read TGTGCCAGCAGTTTAGGAGGTACAGCAGAGACCCGGTACTTC. Protein sequence: CASSLGGTAETRYF.

The chain has TRBV20-1 and TRBJ2-7; no firm D call. Germline V gene sequence: CDR1 DFQATT, CDR2 SNEGSKA (reference sequence). This CDR3 has 14 residues. Trimming took 6 bases from V and 3 from J, leaving 18 bases between them. The DNA for the CDR3 is TGCAGTGCAAAAGGCCTAGGTGCCGGCTACGAGCAGTACTTC. Amino acids: CSAKGLGAGYEQYF.

The table lists this clonotype with many counts. This chain uses TRBV20-1 with TRBJ2-7; D is tentatively TRBD1 or TRBD2 (6 bases each). This CDR3 spans 14 amino acids. Between the trimmed V and J ends, which lost 6 bases and 0 bases, there was a span of 15 bases. Germline-derived CDR1 and CDR2 are DFQATT and SNEGSKA (reference sequence). The CDR3 sequence: CSAVGGHLSYEQYV. The CDR3 DNA sequence: TGCAGTGCCGTCGGGGGACATCTCTCCTACGAGCAGTACGTC.

This clonotype was seen only a few times. The genes are TRBV19 and TRBJ1-4; 11 bases map to TRBD1. This CDR3 spans 16 amino acids. Trimming took 5 bases from V and 3 from J; bases not matched to a gene: 5. From germline, CDR1 is LNHDA and CDR2 SQIVND (reference sequence). In DNA form, the CDR3 reads TGTGCCAGTAGTCAAGGACAGGGGGCAGCTAATGAAAAACTGTTTTTT. This translates into CASSQGQGAANEKLFF. The variable domain in full, with the rest retrieved from reference TRBV19 and TRBJ1-4, is DGGITQSPKYLFRKEGQNVTLSCEQNLNHDAMYWYRQDPGQGLRLIYYSQIVNDFQKGDIAEGYSVSREKKESFPLTVTSAQKNPTAFYLCASSQGQGAANEKLFFGSGTQLSVL.

The chain links TRBV7-9 to TRBJ1-1, with 7 bases that match TRBD1. Germline values: CDR1 SEHNR, CDR2 FQNEAQ (reference sequence). The CDR3 has 13 amino acids. The V segment lost 3 bases and the J segment 4 bases; nucleotides outside the gene matches: 2. The CDR3 loop reads CASSFGQATEAFF. The CDR3 nucleotides read TGTGCCAGCAGCTTCGGACAGGCCACTGAAGCTTTCTTT.

This clonotype appeared many times. This rearrangement joins TRBV20-1 to TRBJ2-7, with 8 bases lining up with TRBD2. This CDR3 has 14 residues. The V and J ends lost 3 bases and 3 bases, in that order; junction bases with no gene match: 7. From germline, CDR1 is DFQATT and CDR2 SNEGSKA (reference sequence). For the CDR3, the DNA is TGCAGTGCTAGGCAAAACGGGGGGGGCTACGAGCAGTACGTC. Its protein is CSARQNGGGYEQYV.

This clonotype was counted many times. This chain uses TRBV7-8 with TRBJ2-2; unclear D gene. V was pared by 3 bases and J by 6 bases, with 5 bases between. Germline values: CDR1 SGHVS, CDR2 FQNEAQ. The CDR3 covers 12 residues. The CDR3 region has the DNA TGTGCCAGCAGCTTTGGGTCCGGGGAGCTGTTTTTT. Residues: CASSFGSGELFF.